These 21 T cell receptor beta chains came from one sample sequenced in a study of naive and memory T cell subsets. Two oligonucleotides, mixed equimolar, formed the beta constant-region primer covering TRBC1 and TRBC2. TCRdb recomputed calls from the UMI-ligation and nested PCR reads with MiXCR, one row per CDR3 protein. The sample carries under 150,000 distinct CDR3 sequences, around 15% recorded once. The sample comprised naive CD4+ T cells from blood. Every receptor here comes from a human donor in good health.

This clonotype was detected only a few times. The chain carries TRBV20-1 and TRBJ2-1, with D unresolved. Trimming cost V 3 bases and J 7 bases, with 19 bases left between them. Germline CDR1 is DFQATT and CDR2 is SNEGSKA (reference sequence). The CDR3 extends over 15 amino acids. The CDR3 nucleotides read TGCAGTGCTAGTGGTGCGGCCAAGGGTCTAAATGAGCAGTTCTTC. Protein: CSASGAAKGLNEQFF.

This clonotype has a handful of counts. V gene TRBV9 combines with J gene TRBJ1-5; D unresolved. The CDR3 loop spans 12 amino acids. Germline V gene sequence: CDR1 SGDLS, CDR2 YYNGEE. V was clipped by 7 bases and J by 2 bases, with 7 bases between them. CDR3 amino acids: CASGVGNQPQHF. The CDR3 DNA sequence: TGTGCCAGCGGGGTCGGCAATCAGCCCCAGCATTTT. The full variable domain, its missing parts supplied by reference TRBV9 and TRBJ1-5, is DSGVTQTPKHLITATGQRVTLRCSPRSGDLSVYWYQQSLDQGLQFLIQYYNGEERAKGNILERFSAQQFPDLHSELNLSSLELGDSALYFCASGVGNQPQHFGDGTRLSIL.

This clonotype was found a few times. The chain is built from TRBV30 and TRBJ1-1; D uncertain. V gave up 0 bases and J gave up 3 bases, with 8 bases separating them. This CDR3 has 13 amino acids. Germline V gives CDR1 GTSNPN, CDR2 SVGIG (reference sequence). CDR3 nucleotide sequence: TGTGCCTGGAGTGTCTCTCGGGACACTGAAGCTTTCTTT. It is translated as CAWSVSRDTEAFF.

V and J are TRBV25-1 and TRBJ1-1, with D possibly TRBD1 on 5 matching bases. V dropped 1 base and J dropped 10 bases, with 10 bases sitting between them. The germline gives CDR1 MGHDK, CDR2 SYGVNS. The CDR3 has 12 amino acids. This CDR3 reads CASSELGGGAFF. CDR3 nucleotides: TGTGCCAGCAGTGAATTGGGCGGGGGAGCTTTCTTT.

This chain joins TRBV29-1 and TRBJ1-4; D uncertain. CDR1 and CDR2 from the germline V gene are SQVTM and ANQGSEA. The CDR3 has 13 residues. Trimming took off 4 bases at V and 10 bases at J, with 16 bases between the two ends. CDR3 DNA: TGCAGCGTTGTGGAGCTCTTGGATGGAAAACTGTTTTTT. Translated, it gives CSVVELLDGKLFF.

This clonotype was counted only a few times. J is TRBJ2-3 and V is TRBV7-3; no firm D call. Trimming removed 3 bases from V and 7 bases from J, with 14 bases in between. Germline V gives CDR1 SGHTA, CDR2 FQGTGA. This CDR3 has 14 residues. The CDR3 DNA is TGTGCCAGCAGCTTCTCGGCTCCACAAAATACGCAGTATTTT. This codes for CASSFSAPQNTQYF.

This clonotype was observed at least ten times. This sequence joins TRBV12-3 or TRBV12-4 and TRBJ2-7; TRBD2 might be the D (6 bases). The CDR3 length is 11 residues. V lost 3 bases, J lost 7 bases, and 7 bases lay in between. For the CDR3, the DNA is TGTGCCAGCAGTTTGGCGGGAGAGCAGTACTTC. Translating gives CASSLAGEQYF.

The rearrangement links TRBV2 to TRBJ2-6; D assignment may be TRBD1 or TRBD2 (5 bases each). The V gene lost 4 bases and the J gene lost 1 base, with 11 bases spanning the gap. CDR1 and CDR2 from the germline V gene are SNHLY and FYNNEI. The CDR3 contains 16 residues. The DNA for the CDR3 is TGTGCCAGCAGTGGAGGGCAGGGTTCTGGGGCCAACGTCCTGACTTTC. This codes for CASSGGQGSGANVLTF.

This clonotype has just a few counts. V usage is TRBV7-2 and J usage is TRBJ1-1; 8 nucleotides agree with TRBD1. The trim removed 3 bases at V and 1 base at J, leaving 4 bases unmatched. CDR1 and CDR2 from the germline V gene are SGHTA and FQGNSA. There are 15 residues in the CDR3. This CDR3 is CASSFFQGANTEAFF. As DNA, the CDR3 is TGTGCCAGCAGCTTTTTCCAGGGGGCGAACACTGAAGCTTTCTTT.

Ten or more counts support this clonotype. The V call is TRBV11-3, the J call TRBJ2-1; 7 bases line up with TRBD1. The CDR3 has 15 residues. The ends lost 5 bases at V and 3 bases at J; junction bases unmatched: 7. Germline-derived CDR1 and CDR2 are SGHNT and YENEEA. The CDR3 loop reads CASSVDRDHYNEQFF. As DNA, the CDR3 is TGTGCCAGCAGCGTCGACAGGGACCACTACAATGAGCAGTTCTTC.

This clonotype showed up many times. The CDR3 loop reads CSVAGGRLEVGYTF. In DNA, the CDR3 is TGCAGCGTTGCGGGAGGCAGGCTTGAGGTGGGCTACACCTTC. The V gene is TRBV29-1, the J gene TRBJ1-2; D remains unclear. The CDR3 spans 14 residues. V gave up 4 bases and J gave up 8 bases, with 20 bases separating them. Germline V gene lookup returns CDR1 SQVTM and CDR2 ANQGSEA.

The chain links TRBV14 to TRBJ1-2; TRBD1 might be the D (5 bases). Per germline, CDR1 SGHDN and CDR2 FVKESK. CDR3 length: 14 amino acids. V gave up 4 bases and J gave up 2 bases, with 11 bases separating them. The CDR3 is CASSPGIFNYGYTF. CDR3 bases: TGTGCCAGCAGCCCAGGGATCTTCAACTATGGCTACACCTTC.

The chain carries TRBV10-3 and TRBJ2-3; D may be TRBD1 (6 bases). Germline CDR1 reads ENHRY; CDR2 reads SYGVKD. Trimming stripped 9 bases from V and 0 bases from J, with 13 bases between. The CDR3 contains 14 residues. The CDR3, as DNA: TGTGCCATGAGAGAGGGGACAAGCACAGATACGCAGTATTTT. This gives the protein CAMREGTSTDTQYF.

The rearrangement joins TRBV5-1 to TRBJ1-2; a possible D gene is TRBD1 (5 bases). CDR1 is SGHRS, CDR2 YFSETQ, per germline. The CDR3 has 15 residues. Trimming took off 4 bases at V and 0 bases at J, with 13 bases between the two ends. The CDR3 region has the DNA TGCGCCAGCAGCCCGGGGACGAACTCTAACTATGGCTACACCTTC. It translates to CASSPGTNSNYGYTF. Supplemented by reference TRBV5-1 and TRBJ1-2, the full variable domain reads KAGVTQTPRYLIKTRGQQVTLSCSPISGHRSVSWYQQTPGQGLQFLFEYFSETQRNKGNFPGRFSGRQFSNSRSEMNVSTLELGDSALYLCASSPGTNSNYGYTFGSGTRLTVV.

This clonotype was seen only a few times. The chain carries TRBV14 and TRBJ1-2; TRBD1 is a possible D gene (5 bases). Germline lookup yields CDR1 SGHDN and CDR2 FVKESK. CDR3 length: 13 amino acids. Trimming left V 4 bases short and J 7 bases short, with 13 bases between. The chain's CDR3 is CASSRRDLFGYTF. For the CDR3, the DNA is TGTGCCAGCAGCCGCCGGGACCTCTTTGGCTACACCTTC.

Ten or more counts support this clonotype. For the CDR3, the DNA is TGCGCCAGCAGTACAGCACCAAGGCAGGGCAATGAGCAGTTCTTC. It is translated as CASSTAPRQGNEQFF. The rearrangement links TRBV4-3 to TRBJ2-1, with D tentatively TRBD1 (5 bases). CDR1 and CDR2 from the germline V gene are LGHNA and YSLEER. CDR3 length equals 15 residues. Trimming cost V 6 bases and J 6 bases, with 18 bases left between them.

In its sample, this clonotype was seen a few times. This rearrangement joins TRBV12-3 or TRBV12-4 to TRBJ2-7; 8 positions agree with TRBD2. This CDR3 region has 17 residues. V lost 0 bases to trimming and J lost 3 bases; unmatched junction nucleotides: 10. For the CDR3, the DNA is TGTGCCAGCAGTTTAGCGGGGGCGGGGGGTTGGAGCTACGAGCAGTACTTC. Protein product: CASSLAGAGGWSYEQYF.

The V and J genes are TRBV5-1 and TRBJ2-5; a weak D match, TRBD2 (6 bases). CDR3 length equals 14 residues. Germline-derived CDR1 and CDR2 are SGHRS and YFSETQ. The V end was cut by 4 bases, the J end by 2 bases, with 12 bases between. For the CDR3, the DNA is TGCGCCAGCAGCACCGGGAGAGGACAAGAGACCCAGTACTTC. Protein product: CASSTGRGQETQYF. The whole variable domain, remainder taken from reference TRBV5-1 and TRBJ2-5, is KAGVTQTPRYLIKTRGQQVTLSCSPISGHRSVSWYQQTPGQGLQFLFEYFSETQRNKGNFPGRFSGRQFSNSRSEMNVSTLELGDSALYLCASSTGRGQETQYFGPGTRLLVL.

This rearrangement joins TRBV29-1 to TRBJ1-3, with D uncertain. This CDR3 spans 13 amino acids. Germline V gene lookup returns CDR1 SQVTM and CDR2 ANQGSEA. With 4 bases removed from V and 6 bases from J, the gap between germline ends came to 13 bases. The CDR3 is CSVAKQDKNTIYF. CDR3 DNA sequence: TGCAGCGTTGCCAAGCAGGATAAAAACACCATATATTTT. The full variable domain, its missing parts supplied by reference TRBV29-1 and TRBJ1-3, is SAVISQKPSRDICQRGTSLTIQCQVDSQVTMMFWYRQQPGQSLTLIATANQGSEATYESGFVIDKFPISRPNLTFSTLTVSNMSPEDSSIYLCSVAKQDKNTIYFGEGSWLTVV.

CDR3 amino acids: CASSPFGNTIYF. The CDR3 region has the DNA TGTGCCAGCAGCCCGTTTGGAAACACCATATATTTT. The chain recombines TRBV5-5 with TRBJ1-3; no clear D gene. CDR1 and CDR2 (germline): SGHKS, YYEKEE (reference sequence). Trimming removed 4 bases at V and 3 bases at J, with 5 bases between. This CDR3 is built from 12 residues.

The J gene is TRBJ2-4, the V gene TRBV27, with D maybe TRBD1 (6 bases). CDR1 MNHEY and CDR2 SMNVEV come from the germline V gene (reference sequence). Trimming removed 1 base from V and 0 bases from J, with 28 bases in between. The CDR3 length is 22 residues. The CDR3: CASSLWSSGAGALWLAKNIQYF. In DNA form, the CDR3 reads TGTGCCAGCAGTTTATGGTCTTCAGGGGCAGGGGCACTTTGGTTAGCCAAAAACATTCAGTACTTC.